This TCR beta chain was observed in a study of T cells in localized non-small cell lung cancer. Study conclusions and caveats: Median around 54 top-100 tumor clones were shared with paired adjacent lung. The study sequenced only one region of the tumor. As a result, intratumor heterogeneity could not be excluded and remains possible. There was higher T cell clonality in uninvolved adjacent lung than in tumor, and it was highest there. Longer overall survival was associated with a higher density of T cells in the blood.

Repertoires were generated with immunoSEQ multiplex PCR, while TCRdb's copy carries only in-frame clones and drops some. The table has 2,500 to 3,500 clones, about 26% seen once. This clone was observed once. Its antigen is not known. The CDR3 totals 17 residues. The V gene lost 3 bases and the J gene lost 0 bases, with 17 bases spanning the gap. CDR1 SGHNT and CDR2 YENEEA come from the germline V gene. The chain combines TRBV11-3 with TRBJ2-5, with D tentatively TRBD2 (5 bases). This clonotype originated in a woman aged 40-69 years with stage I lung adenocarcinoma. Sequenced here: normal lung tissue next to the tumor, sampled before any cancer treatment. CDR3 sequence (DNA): TGTGCCAGCAGCTTCTTGGTTCGAGCGGACGACCAAGAGACCCAGTACTTC. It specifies CASSFLVRADDQETQYF.